These 8 T cell receptor beta chains originate from one sample sequenced in a study of blood T cells in healthy people across ages. A second about 6 to 12 cycle PCR used barcoded and J-beta primers. TCRdb fed the 5' RACE reads into MiXCR, producing one record per CDR3 protein. The sample shows 750,000 to 850,000 distinct CDR3 sequences, 20% to 25% of them seen only once. The sample was also reused in another study, on T cells of mothers and their children.

The sample consisted of blood. The receptor source for this set is a boy younger than 18 in good health.

Notes on this clonotype: Sequence at one end of the junction differs from germline and may be a read error. This chain connects TRBV6-1 to TRBJ1-1; no clear D. Germline V gene lookup returns CDR1 MNHNS and CDR2 SASEGT. This CDR3 region has 14 residues. The CDR3 here is CASSEDPRNTEALF. For the CDR3, the DNA is TGTGCCAGCAGTGAAGATCCAAGGAACACTGAAGCTCTCTTT.

J is TRBJ2-6 and V is TRBV19; D is unresolved. There are 14 residues in the CDR3. In germline, CDR1 is LNHDA, CDR2 SQIVND (reference sequence). Trimming shortened V by 6 bases and J by 0 bases, and 6 bases separated the two germline ends. The CDR3 spells CASSGNSGANVLTF. The CDR3 region has the DNA TGTGCCAGTAGCGGCAACTCTGGGGCCAACGTCCTGACTTTC.

This clonotype showed up many times. The chain uses TRBV12-3 or TRBV12-4 and TRBJ2-5, with TRBD1 matching over 7 bases. The CDR3 consists of 15 residues. The V and J ends lost 5 bases and 5 bases, in that order; junction bases with no gene match: 11. The chain's CDR3 is CASSPSGGSAETQYF. The CDR3 nucleotides are TGTGCCAGCAGTCCCTCAGGGGGTAGTGCGGAGACCCAGTACTTC.

The V gene is TRBV6-5, the J gene TRBJ1-4; D may be TRBD1 (6 bases). Germline V lookup: CDR1 MNHEY, CDR2 SVGAGI. Deletions cut 5 bases from V and 8 bases from J, with 18 bases between. CDR3 size: 15 residues. The CDR3 bases are TGTGCCAGCAGTCGCCAGGAAGGGGGGCGAGAAAAACTGTTTTTT. It is translated as CASSRQEGGREKLFF.

This rearrangement joins TRBV5-1 to TRBJ1-4; D is unclear. Looked up from germline, CDR1 is SGHRS and CDR2 is YFSETQ. V was shortened by 0 bases and J by 0 bases, with 9 bases between the two germline ends. This CDR3 has 16 amino acids. The DNA of the CDR3 is TGCGCCAGCAGCTTGGGCTTTGCCGCAACTAATGAAAAACTGTTTTTT. Translation gives CASSLGFAATNEKLFF.

The table lists this clonotype with a few counts. This chain links TRBV2 with TRBJ2-1; D unresolved. The V and J ends lost 7 bases and 4 bases respectively, with 14 bases between them. This CDR3 is 14 amino acids long. Germline CDR1 SNHLY, CDR2 FYNNEI. The CDR3: CASTYSGSYNEQFF. As DNA, the CDR3 is TGTGCCAGCACCTACTCGGGTAGTTACAATGAGCAGTTCTTC.

This clonotype was seen a few times. A much larger clone is a single base away; this may be a read error. The CDR3 end shows no conserved phenylalanine or tryptophan, and so a read error is likely. The CDR3 DNA is TGTGCCACCAGTGATTCATCGGAGACCCAGTACCTC. Translating it yields CATSDSSETQYL. This chain joins TRBV24-1 and TRBJ2-5, with D hard to call. CDR1 and CDR2 (germline): KGHDR, SFDVKD. V lost 2 bases and J 5 bases, leaving 5 bases between the germline ends. This CDR3 spans 12 amino acids.

The chain recombines TRBV28 with TRBJ2-7, with 7 bases lining up with TRBD1. The CDR3 sequence is 14 residues long. The germline V gene encodes CDR1 MDHEN and CDR2 SYDVKM. The V segment lost 5 bases and the J segment 3 bases; nucleotides outside the gene matches: 7. CDR3 sequence reads: CASSRQGLIYEQYF. The CDR3 nucleotides are TGTGCCAGCAGTAGACAGGGTCTGATCTACGAGCAGTACTTC.